This is a list of T cell receptor beta chains from one sample in a study of T cell repertoires in cytomegalovirus infection. TCRdb recomputed calls from the reads with MiXCR, one row per CDR3 protein. Of some 450,000 distinct CDR3 sequences in the sample, 25% to 40% were seen once. The sequenced material came from PBMCs. Receptor source: a human donor in good health (CMV status not recorded). Some clones in this sample may be carry-over from other donors' samples. The CDR3 runs from the conserved cysteine through the conserved F or W. Fields, in order: V gene, J gene, clone size, D gene, CDR3 protein, CDR3 DNA. A D gene is named only where the DNA matches it firmly. A clone size is listed for some rows: how often the clone was seen (once, few, many), or a class if it is expanded.

V: TRBV2; J: TRBJ1-1; size: few; D: TRBD1; CDR3: CASSTDRANTEAFF; DNA: TGTGCCAGCAGCACGGACAGGGCTAACACTGAAGCTTTCTTT
V: TRBV30; J: TRBJ2-7; size: NA; D: TRBD1; CDR3: CACSPGQGIFGEQYF; DNA: TGTGCCTGCAGCCCGGGACAGGGTATTTTTGGTGAGCAGTACTTC
V: TRBV4-2; J: TRBJ1-2; size: NA; D: NA; CDR3: CASSQDLNLAGRQIYTF; DNA: TGTGCCAGCAGCCAAGATCTTAACTTGGCAGGCCGACAGATCTACACCTTC
V: TRBV5-4; J: TRBJ2-1; size: NA; D: NA; CDR3: CASSSTENNEQFF; DNA: TGTGCCAGCAGCTCAACAGAGAACAATGAGCAGTTCTTC
V: TRBV7-6; J: TRBJ1-4; size: many; D: TRBD1; CDR3: CASSATGEKLFF; DNA: TGTGCCAGCAGCGCGACAGGGGAAAAACTGTTTTTT
V: TRBV7-6; J: TRBJ1-1; size: many; D: NA; CDR3: CASSSDIDLNTEAFF; DNA: TGTGCCAGCAGCTCCGACATAGACTTGAACACTGAAGCTTTCTTT
V: TRBV7-2; J: TRBJ2-2; size: many; D: TRBD2; CDR3: CASSLGGATRNTGELFF; DNA: TGTGCCAGCAGCCTCGGGGGGGCTACCCGGAACACCGGGGAGCTGTTTTTT
V: TRBV7-2; J: TRBJ2-7; size: many; D: TRBD1; CDR3: CASSRRDRGVYEQYF; DNA: TGTGCCAGCAGCCGAAGGGACAGGGGTGTGTACGAGCAGTACTTC
V: TRBV12-3/TRBV12-4; J: TRBJ1-5; size: NA; D: NA; CDR3: CASSNRWGSNQPQHF; DNA: TGTGCCAGCAGTAATCGGTGGGGGAGCAATCAGCCCCAGCATTTT
V: TRBV28; J: TRBJ2-1; size: NA; D: NA; CDR3: CASSPPGANNEQFF; DNA: TGTGCCAGCAGTCCACCCGGAGCGAATAATGAGCAGTTCTTC
V: TRBV6-1; J: TRBJ1-1; size: NA; D: NA; CDR3: CASSERGLMNTEAFF; DNA: TGTGCCAGCAGTGAGCGGGGACTTATGAACACTGAAGCTTTCTTT
V: TRBV7-6; J: TRBJ1-6; size: few; D: NA; CDR3: CASSQDPGFGNSSPLHF; DNA: TGTGCCAGCAGCCAAGACCCAGGGTTTGGGAATAGTTCACCCCTCCACTTT
V: TRBV7-9; J: TRBJ2-1; size: NA; D: TRBD2; CDR3: CASTILAGGPIVQFF; DNA: TGTGCCAGCACCATCCTAGCGGGGGGCCCCATTGTTCAGTTCTTC
V: TRBV11-2; J: TRBJ2-1; size: many; D: TRBD2; CDR3: CASGSGLAGGVRKFF; DNA: TGTGCCAGCGGGTCGGGACTAGCGGGGGGGGTAAGAAAGTTCTTC
V: TRBV20-1; J: TRBJ1-5; size: NA; D: NA; CDR3: CSVRDRYYNQPQHF; DNA: TGCAGTGTCCGTGACAGGTACTACAATCAGCCCCAGCATTTT
V: TRBV7-6; J: TRBJ2-1; size: many; D: TRBD2; CDR3: CASSLILPAGGYNEQFF; DNA: TGTGCCAGCAGCTTAATATTGCCTGCGGGGGGGTACAATGAGCAGTTCTTC
V: TRBV6-5; J: TRBJ1-2; size: few; D: NA; CDR3: CASSATVRELYGYTF; DNA: TGTGCCAGCAGTGCGACTGTCCGGGAGCTCTATGGCTACACCTTC
V: TRBV19; J: TRBJ2-1; size: NA; D: NA; CDR3: CASGHNEQFF; DNA: TGTGCCAGTGGCCACAATGAGCAGTTCTTC
V: TRBV7-4; J: TRBJ2-5; size: few; D: TRBD2; CDR3: CASSFPGGRQETQYF; DNA: TGTGCCAGCAGCTTCCCGGGCGGGAGACAAGAGACCCAGTACTTC
V: TRBV28; J: TRBJ2-6; size: NA; D: NA; CDR3: CASSPSVAGANVLTF; DNA: TGTGCCAGCAGTCCTAGCGTCGCCGGGGCCAACGTCCTGACTTTC
V: TRBV6-5; J: TRBJ1-5; size: few; D: NA; CDR3: CASSYSRGGDQPQHF; DNA: TGTGCCAGCAGTTACTCCAGGGGCGGGGATCAGCCCCAGCATTTT
V: TRBV10-3; J: TRBJ1-1; size: NA; D: TRBD1; CDR3: CAIKTGVTEAFF; DNA: TGTGCCATCAAAACAGGGGTCACTGAAGCTTTCTTT
V: TRBV6-2/TRBV6-3; J: TRBJ1-2; size: NA; D: NA; CDR3: CASSSIRRGGYTF; DNA: TGTGCCAGCAGTTCCATTCGACGAGGAGGCTACACCTTC
V: TRBV20-1; J: TRBJ1-1; size: NA; D: NA; CDR3: CSASRPTGNTEAFF; DNA: TGCAGTGCTAGTCGTCCGACAGGGAACACTGAAGCTTTCTTT
V: TRBV10-3; J: TRBJ2-1; size: NA; D: TRBD2; CDR3: CAIKASGIDEQFF; DNA: TGTGCCATCAAGGCTAGCGGGATCGATGAGCAGTTCTTC
V: TRBV20-1; J: TRBJ2-7; size: NA; D: TRBD1; CDR3: CSSKGQGWPYEQYF; DNA: TGCAGTTCTAAGGGACAGGGGTGGCCCTACGAGCAGTACTTC
V: TRBV27; J: TRBJ2-7; size: NA; D: NA; CDR3: CASSHRDPRGSYEQYF; DNA: TGTGCCAGCAGCCACAGGGACCCCCGGGGCTCCTACGAGCAGTACTTC
V: TRBV4-3; J: TRBJ2-1; size: once; D: TRBD2; CDR3: CASSQELGLAGVEQFF; DNA: TGCGCCAGCAGCCAAGAGTTGGGACTAGCGGGGGTGGAGCAGTTCTTC
V: TRBV5-6; J: TRBJ2-1; size: NA; D: NA; CDR3: CASSLGVGLQYNEQFF; DNA: TGTGCCAGCAGCTTGGGCGTGGGGCTCCAATACAATGAGCAGTTCTTC
V: TRBV20-1; J: TRBJ2-4; size: NA; D: NA; CDR3: CSALAGQRWAKNIQYF; DNA: TGCAGTGCGTTGGCGGGGCAGCGGTGGGCCAAAAACATTCAGTACTTC
V: TRBV7-2; J: TRBJ1-6; size: few; D: NA; CDR3: CASSSPRNSPLHF; DNA: TGTGCCAGCAGCTCCCCACGTAATTCACCCCTCCACTTT
V: TRBV12-3/TRBV12-4; J: TRBJ2-3; size: NA; D: TRBD1; CDR3: CASSLPGTDTDTQYF; DNA: TGTGCCAGCAGCCTCCCCGGGACAGACACAGATACGCAGTATTTT
V: TRBV6-1; J: TRBJ2-1; size: NA; D: TRBD1; CDR3: CASSRDSPTVEQFF; DNA: TGTGCCAGCAGTCGGGACAGCCCTACAGTTGAGCAGTTCTTC
V: TRBV15; J: TRBJ1-5; size: NA; D: NA; CDR3: CATSRDRGNNQPQHF; DNA: TGTGCCACCAGCAGAGACAGGGGTAACAATCAGCCCCAGCATTTT
V: TRBV6-1; J: TRBJ2-1; size: many; D: NA; CDR3: CASSRDGYNEQFF; DNA: TGTGCCAGCAGCCGGGACGGCTACAATGAGCAGTTCTTC
V: TRBV20-1; J: TRBJ2-3; size: NA; D: TRBD2; CDR3: CSAGTTSGGTDTQYF; DNA: TGCAGTGCTGGGACCACTAGCGGGGGCACAGATACGCAGTATTTT
V: TRBV5-1; J: TRBJ1-2; size: NA; D: NA; CDR3: CASSLEGRANISGYTF; DNA: TGCGCCAGCAGCCTGGAGGGCAGGGCGAATATCAGTGGCTACACCTTC
V: TRBV20-1; J: TRBJ2-7; size: few; D: NA; CDR3: CSAMEAGIPHEQYF; DNA: TGCAGTGCTATGGAGGCAGGTATTCCCCACGAGCAGTACTTC
V: TRBV12-3/TRBV12-4; J: TRBJ1-5; size: once; D: NA; CDR3: CASSPGLLVYPQHF; DNA: TGTGCCAGCAGCCCGGGACTGCTTGTCTATCCCCAGCATTTT
V: TRBV19; J: TRBJ1-5; size: few; D: NA; CDR3: CASSIAGSGSNQPQHF; DNA: TGTGCCAGTAGTATAGCGGGATCCGGTAGCAATCAGCCCCAGCATTTT
V: TRBV19; J: TRBJ2-3; size: NA; D: TRBD2; CDR3: CASSSWGTILAGGHTDTQYF; DNA: TGTGCCAGTAGTAGCTGGGGCACTATTTTGGCGGGGGGCCACACAGATACGCAGTATTTT
V: TRBV24-1; J: TRBJ2-1; size: NA; D: NA; CDR3: CATSATGIQQAEQFF; DNA: TGTGCCACCAGTGCCACGGGCATTCAACAGGCGGAGCAGTTCTTC
V: TRBV7-8; J: TRBJ1-4; size: many; D: TRBD1; CDR3: CASSPGGGGSLNEKLFF; DNA: TGTGCCAGCAGCCCAGGGGGCGGAGGGAGCCTAAATGAAAAACTGTTTTTT
V: TRBV12-3/TRBV12-4; J: TRBJ2-6; size: many; D: NA; CDR3: CASSFLSGANVLTF; DNA: TGTGCCAGCAGTTTCCTCTCTGGGGCCAACGTCCTGACTTTC
V: TRBV5-6; J: TRBJ1-2; size: NA; D: NA; CDR3: CASSSDSANYGYTF; DNA: TGTGCCAGCAGCTCGGACTCAGCAAACTATGGCTACACCTTC
V: TRBV12-3/TRBV12-4; J: TRBJ2-2; size: few; D: NA; CDR3: CASRRDANTGELFF; DNA: TGTGCCAGCCGGAGAGACGCGAACACCGGGGAGCTGTTTTTT
V: TRBV5-5; J: TRBJ1-1; size: NA; D: NA; CDR3: CASTHRAGTEAFF; DNA: TGTGCCAGCACCCACAGGGCAGGGACTGAAGCTTTCTTT
V: TRBV6-1; J: TRBJ1-1; size: few; D: NA; CDR3: CASSEGWGGLTEAFF; DNA: TGTGCCAGCAGTGAAGGATGGGGCGGCTTAACTGAAGCTTTCTTT
V: TRBV20-1; J: TRBJ1-5; size: NA; D: TRBD1; CDR3: CSASDRVGNQPQHF; DNA: TGCAGTGCTAGCGACAGGGTTGGCAATCAGCCCCAGCATTTT
V: TRBV4-2; J: TRBJ2-1; size: NA; D: NA; CDR3: CASSQDLSYNEQFF; DNA: TGTGCCAGCAGCCAAGATTTATCATACAATGAGCAGTTCTTC
V: TRBV7-2; J: TRBJ1-3; size: many; D: TRBD1; CDR3: CASSLTPHRGGNTIYF; DNA: TGTGCCAGCAGCTTAACCCCCCACAGGGGAGGAAACACCATATATTTT
V: TRBV12-3/TRBV12-4; J: TRBJ1-1; size: NA; D: NA; CDR3: CASSSERSNTEAFF; DNA: TGTGCCAGCAGTTCTGAAAGGTCGAACACTGAAGCTTTCTTT
V: TRBV11-2; J: TRBJ1-2; size: NA; D: NA; CDR3: CASTLRAQGAVNNYGYTF; DNA: TGTGCCAGCACCCTTAGGGCCCAGGGAGCCGTCAATAACTATGGCTACACCTTC
V: TRBV6-5; J: TRBJ2-3; size: few; D: NA; CDR3: CASSYSRISRTDTQYF; DNA: TGTGCCAGCAGTTACTCGAGGATCTCTCGCACAGATACGCAGTATTTT